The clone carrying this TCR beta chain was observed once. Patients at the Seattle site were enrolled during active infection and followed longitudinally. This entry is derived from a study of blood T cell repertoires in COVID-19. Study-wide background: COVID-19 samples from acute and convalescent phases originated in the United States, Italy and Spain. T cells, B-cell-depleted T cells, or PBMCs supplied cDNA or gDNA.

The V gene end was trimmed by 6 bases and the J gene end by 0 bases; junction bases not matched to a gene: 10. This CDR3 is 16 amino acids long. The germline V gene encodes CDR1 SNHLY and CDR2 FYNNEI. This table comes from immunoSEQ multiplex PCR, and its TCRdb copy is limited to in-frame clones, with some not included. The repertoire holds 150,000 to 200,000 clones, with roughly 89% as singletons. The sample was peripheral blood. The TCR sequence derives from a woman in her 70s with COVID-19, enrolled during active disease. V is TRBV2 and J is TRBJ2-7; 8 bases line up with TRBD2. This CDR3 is CASRKPSSGYSYEQYF. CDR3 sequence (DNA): TGTGCCAGCAGAAAGCCTTCTAGCGGGTACTCCTACGAGCAGTACTTC.